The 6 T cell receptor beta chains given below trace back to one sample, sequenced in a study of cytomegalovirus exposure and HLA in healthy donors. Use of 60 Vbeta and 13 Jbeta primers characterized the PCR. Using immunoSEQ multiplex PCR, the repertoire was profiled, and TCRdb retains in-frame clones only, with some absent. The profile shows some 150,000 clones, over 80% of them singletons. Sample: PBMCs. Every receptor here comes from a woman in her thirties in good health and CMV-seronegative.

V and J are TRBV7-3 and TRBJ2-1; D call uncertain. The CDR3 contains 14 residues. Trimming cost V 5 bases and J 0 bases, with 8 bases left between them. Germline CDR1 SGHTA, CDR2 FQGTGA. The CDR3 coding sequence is TGTGCCAGCAGCCGATATAGCTCCTACAATGAGCAGTTCTTC. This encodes CASSRYSSYNEQFF.

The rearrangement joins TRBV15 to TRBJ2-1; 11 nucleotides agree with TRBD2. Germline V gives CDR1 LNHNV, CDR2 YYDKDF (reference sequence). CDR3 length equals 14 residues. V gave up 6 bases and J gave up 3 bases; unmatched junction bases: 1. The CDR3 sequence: CATSSGGDYNEQFF. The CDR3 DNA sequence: TGTGCCACCAGTAGCGGGGGGGACTACAATGAGCAGTTCTTC.

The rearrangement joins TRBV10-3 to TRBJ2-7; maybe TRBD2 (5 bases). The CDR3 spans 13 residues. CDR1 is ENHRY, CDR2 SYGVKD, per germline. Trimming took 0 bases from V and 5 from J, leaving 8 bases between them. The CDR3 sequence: CAISESRVNEQYF. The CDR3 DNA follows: TGTGCCATCAGTGAGTCGAGGGTAAACGAGCAGTACTTC.

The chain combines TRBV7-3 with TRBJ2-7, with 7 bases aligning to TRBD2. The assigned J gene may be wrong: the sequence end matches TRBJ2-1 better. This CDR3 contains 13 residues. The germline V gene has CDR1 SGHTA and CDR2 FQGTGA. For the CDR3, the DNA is TGTGCCAGCAGCTTAGGGGGAGGGAATGAGCAGTTCTTC. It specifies CASSLGGGNEQFF.

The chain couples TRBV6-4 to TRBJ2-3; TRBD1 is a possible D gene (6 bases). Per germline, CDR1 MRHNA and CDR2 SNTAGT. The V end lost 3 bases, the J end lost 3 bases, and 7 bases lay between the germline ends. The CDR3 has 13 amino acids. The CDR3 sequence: CASSDQGTDTQYF. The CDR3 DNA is TGTGCCAGCAGTGATCAGGGGACAGATACGCAGTATTTT.

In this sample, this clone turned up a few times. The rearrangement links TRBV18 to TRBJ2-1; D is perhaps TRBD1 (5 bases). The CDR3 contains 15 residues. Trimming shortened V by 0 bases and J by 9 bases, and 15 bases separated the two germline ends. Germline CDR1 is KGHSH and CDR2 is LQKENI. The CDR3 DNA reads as TGTGCCAGCTCACCACCGGTGGACACCCCCGGTGAGCAGTTCTTC. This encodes CASSPPVDTPGEQFF.